The clone carrying this T cell receptor beta chain appeared a single time. This sample was taken from a study of blood T cell repertoires in COVID-19. In the authors' workflow: Scientists estimated how many nucleated cells there were by amplifying reference gene primers. Clones were sequenced by immunoSEQ multiplex PCR, and TCRdb holds only the in-frame ones, with some missing. V, J and clone size are those of that table, while D and trimming were read from the DNA. The sample includes roughly 59,000 clones, roughly 81% of them seen just once. This CDR3 contains 14 residues. Germline loops: CDR1 LGHNA, CDR2 YSLEER. The ends lost 1 base at V and 5 bases at J; junction bases unmatched: 4.

This TCR derives from a man older than 75 with acute or convalescent COVID-19. Sequencing was performed on peripheral blood. V gene TRBV4-3 combines with J gene TRBJ1-2; 7 bases are a match to TRBD1. CDR3 sequence reads: CASSQAEGAYGYTF. CDR3 DNA: TGCGCCAGCAGCCAAGCAGAGGGGGCATATGGCTACACCTTC.